This T cell receptor beta chain was recorded in a study of blood T cell repertoires in COVID-19. TCRdb's table, derived via immunoSEQ multiplex PCR, lists solely in-frame clones and lacks some. The table lists about 190,000 clones, approximately 81% of them singletons, with 4.5% to 5% in the top ten. V shed 1 base and J 0 bases; nucleotides not matched to a gene: 0. Germline CDR1 is SGHTS and CDR2 is YDEGEE. There are 15 residues in the CDR3. This chain uses TRBV5-8 with TRBJ1-4; 7 bases agree with TRBD1. The sample taken for sequencing was peripheral blood. The TCR comes from a woman of 80 years or more with acute or convalescent COVID-19. The CDR3, as DNA: TGTGCCAGCAGCTTGACAGGGGCAACTAATGAAAAACTGTTTTTT. Translating it yields CASSLTGATNEKLFF.